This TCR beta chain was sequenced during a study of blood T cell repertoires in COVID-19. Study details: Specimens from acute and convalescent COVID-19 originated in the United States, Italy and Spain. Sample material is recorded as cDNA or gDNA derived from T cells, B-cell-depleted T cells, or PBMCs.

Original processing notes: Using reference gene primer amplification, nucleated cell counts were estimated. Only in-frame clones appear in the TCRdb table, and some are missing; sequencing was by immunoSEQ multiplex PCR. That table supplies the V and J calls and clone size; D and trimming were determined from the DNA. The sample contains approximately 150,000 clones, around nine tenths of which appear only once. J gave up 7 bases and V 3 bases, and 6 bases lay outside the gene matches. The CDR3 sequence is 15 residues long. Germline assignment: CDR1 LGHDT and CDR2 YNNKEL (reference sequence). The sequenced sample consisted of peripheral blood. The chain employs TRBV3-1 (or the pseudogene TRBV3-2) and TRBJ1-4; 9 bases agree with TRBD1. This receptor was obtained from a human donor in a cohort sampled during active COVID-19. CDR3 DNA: TGTGCCAGCAGCCAGGGGACAGGGTCTAGTGAAAAACTGTTTTTT. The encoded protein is CASSQGTGSSEKLFF.